The rows below give T cell receptor beta chains drawn from one sample of a study of T cells after yellow fever vaccination. Using its own MiXCR run on the 5' RACE reads, TCRdb lists one record per CDR3 protein. Found here are some 68,000 distinct CDR3 sequences, about 6% of them singletons; the top ten hold 37%. Specimen: CD8+ T cells sorted from PBMCs, collected roughly seven weeks after the first yellow fever vaccination. These receptors originate from a young man who received the YFV17D yellow fever vaccine. Both conserved end residues are part of each CDR3. A D gene is named only where the DNA matches it firmly. Size is omitted from some rows. Given values are once, few, many or a class for expanded clones.

DNA	CDR3	V	J	size	D
TGTGCCAGCGGAATCCAGGACAGTCCCGGGATAGGCATTCAGTACTTC	CASGIQDSPGIGIQYF	TRBV12-3/TRBV12-4	TRBJ2-4	few	.
TGTGCCAGCAGTGAGAACTGGGGACAGGGAACCTATGGCTACACCTTC	CASSENWGQGTYGYTF	TRBV6-1	TRBJ1-2	many	TRBD1
TGTGCCAGCAGTTACTCGAGTAGGGGTTACTCCTACAATGAGCAGTTCTTC	CASSYSSRGYSYNEQFF	TRBV6-5	TRBJ2-1	.	.
TGTGCCAGCAGCTTAGATGTCTGGGGGTCTGGCAGGGAGTTCTACGAGCAGTACTTC	CASSLDVWGSGREFYEQYF	TRBV11-2	TRBJ2-7	many	.
TGTGCCAGCAGTCCGACAGGGCTTAGCTACACCTTC	CASSPTGLSYTF	TRBV27	TRBJ1-2	many	TRBD1
TGTGCCAGCAGTCCCCACGCGGGGACCCCCTGGGAGCAGTACTTC	CASSPHAGTPWEQYF	TRBV27	TRBJ2-7	many	.
TGTGCCACCAGCACCTTTGGGGATCAGCCCCAGCATTTT	CATSTFGDQPQHF	TRBV15	TRBJ1-5	many	.
TGCAGCGTTGATGCTGACAATGAGCAGTTCTTC	CSVDADNEQFF	TRBV29-1	TRBJ2-1	many	.
TGTGCCAGCAGCTTAGCTCTGGACCACTATGGCTACACCTTC	CASSLALDHYGYTF	TRBV7-9	TRBJ1-2	.	.
TGTGCCAGCAGTTTAGTAAACTATGGCTACACCTTC	CASSLVNYGYTF	TRBV12-3/TRBV12-4	TRBJ1-2	.	.
TGTGCCAGCAGCTTAGTGAGGGGGCTCACCGGGGAGCTGTTTTTT	CASSLVRGLTGELFF	TRBV7-6	TRBJ2-2	many	TRBD1
TGTGCCAGCAGTGAGGTGACACCACCCTACGAGCAGTACTTC	CASSEVTPPYEQYF	TRBV25-1	TRBJ2-7	.	.
TGTGCCAGTAGTATAGGTAACACTGAAGCTTTCTTT	CASSIGNTEAFF	TRBV19	TRBJ1-1	many	.
TGTGCCAGCAGCCTTACCAATTTGCCGGGACAGGGGGCGGGGAACACTGAAGCTTTCTTT	CASSLTNLPGQGAGNTEAFF	TRBV9	TRBJ1-1	many	TRBD1
TGTGCCAGCTCACCACCGCCAGGCAGGGATATTGATGGCTACACCTTC	CASSPPPGRDIDGYTF	TRBV18	TRBJ1-2	few	.
TGCGCCAGCAGCACAGTAAGCAACACTGAAGCTTTCTTT	CASSTVSNTEAFF	TRBV4-1	TRBJ1-1	many	.
TGTGCCAGCAGCGGACACGGACTAGCGGGGGGGCGACGGACAGATACGCAGTATTTT	CASSGHGLAGGRRTDTQYF	TRBV11-2	TRBJ2-3	few	TRBD2
TGTGCCAGCAGCCTCAGGTTCTACATGAACACTGAAGCTTTCTTT	CASSLRFYMNTEAFF	TRBV13	TRBJ1-1	few	.
TGTGCCAGCAGTTACTCGATGTTGGGGGGCCTTCTTGATGAGCAGTTCTTC	CASSYSMLGGLLDEQFF	TRBV6-2/TRBV6-3	TRBJ2-1	many	.
TGTGCCAGCAGCGTAGCGTACAGGGAGACTTCACCCCTCCACTTT	CASSVAYRETSPLHF	TRBV9	TRBJ1-6	many	.
TGTGCCAGCAGCTTAGGGGATACGCAGTATTTT	CASSLGDTQYF	TRBV27	TRBJ2-3	many	.
TGTGCCAGTGCCCCAGGGGGTGCGAACACCGGGGAGCTGTTTTTT	CASAPGGANTGELFF	TRBV6-5	TRBJ2-2	many	TRBD1
TGTGCCAGCAGCTTAGCGAGTACAGGGCCTATGACCACTGAAGCTTTCTTT	CASSLASTGPMTTEAFF	TRBV7-6	TRBJ1-1	many	.
TGTGCCAGCAGCTGGATCCGGGGGCTGAACACTGAAGCTTTCTTT	CASSWIRGLNTEAFF	TRBV7-9	TRBJ1-1	few	.
TGCAGTGCCTCCACCCGCAGCCGGGAGACCCAGTACTTC	CSASTRSRETQYF	TRBV20-1	TRBJ2-5	many	.
TGTGCCAGCAGTTACTCCCCGCGGTTAGCGGGGCAAGAGACCCAGTACTTC	CASSYSPRLAGQETQYF	TRBV6-5	TRBJ2-5	many	TRBD2
TGTGCCAGCAGTTACCCAGGGATCAATCAACCCCAGCATTTT	CASSYPGINQPQHF	TRBV6-2/TRBV6-3	TRBJ1-5	few	.
TGCAGCGCTTTTGGTGGGGAGCGGGGGTTAGCCTACGAGCAGTACTTC	CSAFGGERGLAYEQYF	TRBV29-1	TRBJ2-7	many	TRBD2
TGCGCCAGCAGTTGGCGACAGGGCGAGGCAGATACGCAGTATTTT	CASSWRQGEADTQYF	TRBV5-1	TRBJ2-3	many	TRBD1
TGTGCCAGCAGTTTAACGGCCAACAAGGCGAGGGGCTACACCTTC	CASSLTANKARGYTF	TRBV28	TRBJ1-2	many	.
TGTGCCGCTACTCGGAGCTCTGGGGCCAACGTCCTGACTTTC	CAATRSSGANVLTF	TRBV6-2/TRBV6-3	TRBJ2-6	.	.
TGTGCCAGCAGCCTGACAGGGATGAACACTGAAGCTTTCTTT	CASSLTGMNTEAFF	TRBV12-3/TRBV12-4	TRBJ1-1	.	TRBD1
TGTGCCACCAGTACCCAGAAATTGACTAGCGGGGGGGCGAACACCGGGGAGCTGTTTTTT	CATSTQKLTSGGANTGELFF	TRBV24-1	TRBJ2-2	few	TRBD2
TGTGCCAGCAGTTGGGGGGGCGAACAGCCCCAGCATTTT	CASSWGGEQPQHF	TRBV6-2/TRBV6-3	TRBJ1-5	.	.
TGTGCCACCAGCAGAGACGGGCAGAACACCGGGGAGCTGTTTTTT	CATSRDGQNTGELFF	TRBV15	TRBJ2-2	many	.
TGTGCCAGCAGCTTAGCCGTCGAGCAGTACTTC	CASSLAVEQYF	TRBV7-8	TRBJ2-7	.	.
TGTGCCAGTAGTGCCCCCTTCGAGGGCCTGCAGCCCCAGCATTTT	CASSAPFEGLQPQHF	TRBV19	TRBJ1-5	few	.
TGTGCCAGCAGTCCGTCACAGGGAGAGCAGCCCCAGCATTTT	CASSPSQGEQPQHF	TRBV6-1	TRBJ1-5	.	.
TGTGCCAGCAGCTTGTTCAGGGAGCGAGGCTACACCTTC	CASSLFRERGYTF	TRBV5-5	TRBJ1-2	few	.
TGTGCCAGCAGCTTCCTTTATTCACCGAACACCGGGGAGCTGTTTTTT	CASSFLYSPNTGELFF	TRBV7-2	TRBJ2-2	many	.
TGTGCCAGCAGTCCTACGGGGCAGGGGGGTGACGAGACCCAGTACTTC	CASSPTGQGGDETQYF	TRBV12-3/TRBV12-4	TRBJ2-5	many	.
TGTGCCAGCAGTTACTCGGAGTCTGCGTCAAGCTTC	CASSYSESASSF	TRBV6-6	TRBJ2-4	few	.